A selection of T cell receptor beta chains follows, all from one sample in a study of blood T cell repertoires in COVID-19. Repertoires were generated with immunoSEQ multiplex PCR, while TCRdb's copy carries only in-frame clones and drops some. The sample has about 83,000 clones, 70% to 90% seen once. Material: peripheral blood. These receptors originate from a woman of 80 years or more with acute or convalescent COVID-19. Both conserved end residues are part of each CDR3. A D gene is named only where the DNA matches it firmly. The listing skips clone size in some rows; elsewhere it reads once, few, many or a size class.

.	TRBV6-2/TRBV6-3	.	TRBJ1-5	CASSSAGVGNQPQHF	TGTGCCAGCAGTTCGGCAGGGGTGGGCAATCAGCCCCAGCATTTT
few	TRBV3-1/TRBV3-2	TRBD2	TRBJ2-1	CASSQDRRGAGNEQFF	TGTGCCAGCAGCCAAGATCGGCGGGGGGCGGGCAATGAGCAGTTCTTC
.	TRBV5-6	TRBD1	TRBJ1-3	CASSFRDRENTIYF	TGTGCCAGCAGCTTCCGGGACAGGGAAAACACCATATATTTT
.	TRBV12-3/TRBV12-4	.	TRBJ1-2	CASTEQDYGYTF	TGTGCCAGCACCGAACAGGACTATGGCTACACCTTC
.	TRBV4-3	TRBD1	TRBJ1-2	CASSQVSTGIYGYTF	TGCGCCAGCAGCCAGGTCTCGACAGGGATCTATGGCTACACCTTC
.	TRBV3-1/TRBV3-2	TRBD2	TRBJ2-1	CASSQASGGREQFF	TGTGCCAGCAGCCAAGCTAGCGGGGGACGTGAGCAGTTCTTC
.	TRBV27	TRBD1	TRBJ1-5	CASRGLGQSFNQPQHF	TGTGCCAGCAGAGGACTGGGACAGAGTTTCAATCAGCCCCAGCATTTT
.	TRBV6-5	TRBD1	TRBJ2-7	CASSRGQGRGYEQYF	TGTGCCAGCAGTAGGGGACAGGGAAGAGGATACGAGCAGTACTTC
.	TRBV5-1	.	TRBJ2-2	CASSQGGELFF	TGCGCCAGCAGTCAGGGCGGGGAGCTGTTTTTT
.	TRBV2	.	TRBJ1-6	CASSATASYNSPLHF	TGTGCCAGCAGCGCAACAGCCTCTTATAATTCACCCCTCCACTTT
.	TRBV20-1	.	TRBJ1-1	CSAHSGRSAFF	TGCAGTGCCCACAGTGGTAGGTCGGCTTTCTTT
.	TRBV7-9	.	TRBJ1-4	CASSQQGSNEKLFF	TGTGCCAGCAGTCAACAGGGATCTAATGAAAAACTGTTTTTT
.	TRBV11-3	TRBD2	TRBJ2-2	CASTRGGSPGELFF	TGTGCCAGCACACGGGGGGGCAGCCCCGGGGAGCTGTTTTTT
.	TRBV5-1	.	TRBJ2-3	CASSLGAYSSADTQYF	TGCGCCAGCAGCCTAGGGGCCTATTCTTCGGCAGATACGCAGTATTTT
.	TRBV28	.	TRBJ1-5	CASSRNGVRNQPQHF	TGTGCCAGCAGCCGTAACGGGGTTAGAAATCAGCCCCAGCATTTT